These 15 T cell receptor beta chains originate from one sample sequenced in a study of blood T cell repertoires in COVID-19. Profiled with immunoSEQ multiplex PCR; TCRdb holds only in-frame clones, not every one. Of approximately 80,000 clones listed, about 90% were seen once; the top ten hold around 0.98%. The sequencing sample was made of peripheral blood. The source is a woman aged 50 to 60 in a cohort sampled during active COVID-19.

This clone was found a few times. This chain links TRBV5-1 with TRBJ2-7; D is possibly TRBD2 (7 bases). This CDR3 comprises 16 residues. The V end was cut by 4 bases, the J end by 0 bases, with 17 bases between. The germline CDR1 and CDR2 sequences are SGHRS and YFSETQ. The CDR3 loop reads CASSSGTTVSSYEQYF. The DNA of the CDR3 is TGCGCCAGCAGCAGCGGGACAACCGTCAGCTCCTACGAGCAGTACTTC.

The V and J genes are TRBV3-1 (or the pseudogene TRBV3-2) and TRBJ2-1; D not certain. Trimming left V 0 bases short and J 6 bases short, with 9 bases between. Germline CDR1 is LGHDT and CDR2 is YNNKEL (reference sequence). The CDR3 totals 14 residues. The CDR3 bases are TGTGCCAGCAGCCAAGATGTCCCAATCAATGAGCAGTTCTTC. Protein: CASSQDVPINEQFF.

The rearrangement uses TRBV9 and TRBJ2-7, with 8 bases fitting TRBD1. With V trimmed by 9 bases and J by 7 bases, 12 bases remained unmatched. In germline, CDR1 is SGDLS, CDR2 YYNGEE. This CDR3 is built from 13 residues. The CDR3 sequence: CATSGQGPGEQYF. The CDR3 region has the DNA TGTGCCACATCTGGACAGGGACCTGGGGAGCAGTACTTC. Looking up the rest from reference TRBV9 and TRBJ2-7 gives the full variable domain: DSGVTQTPKHLITATGQRVTLRCSPRSGDLSVYWYQQSLDQGLQFLIQYYNGEERAKGNILERFSAQQFPDLHSELNLSSLELGDSALYFCATSGQGPGEQYFGPGTRLTVT.

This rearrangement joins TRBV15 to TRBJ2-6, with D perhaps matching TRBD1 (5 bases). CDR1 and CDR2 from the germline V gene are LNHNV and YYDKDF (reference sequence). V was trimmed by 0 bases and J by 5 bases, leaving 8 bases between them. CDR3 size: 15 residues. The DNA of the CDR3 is TGTGCCACCAGCAGAGATCAGGACAGGGCCAACGTCCTGACTTTC. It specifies CATSRDQDRANVLTF.

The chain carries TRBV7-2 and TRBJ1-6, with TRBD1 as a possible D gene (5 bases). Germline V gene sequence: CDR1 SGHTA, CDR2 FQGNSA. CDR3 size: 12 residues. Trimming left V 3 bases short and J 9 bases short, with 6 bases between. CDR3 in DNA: TGTGCCAGCAGCTTCCAGGGTTCACCCCTCCACTTT. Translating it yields CASSFQGSPLHF.

The CDR3 sequence: CSVDRVGEQFF. In DNA form, the CDR3 reads TGCAGCGTTGACAGGGTTGGGGAGCAGTTCTTC. The chain is built from TRBV29-1 and TRBJ2-1; D may be TRBD1 (5 bases). Trimming removed 3 bases from V and 10 bases from J, with 10 bases in between. This CDR3 is built from 11 residues. The V gene's germline CDR1 is SQVTM and CDR2 ANQGSEA.

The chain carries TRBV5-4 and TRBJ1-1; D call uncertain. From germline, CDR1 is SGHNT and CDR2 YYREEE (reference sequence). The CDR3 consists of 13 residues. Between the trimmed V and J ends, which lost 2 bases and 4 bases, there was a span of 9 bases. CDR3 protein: CASSFDSGTEAFF. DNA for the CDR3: TGTGCCAGCAGCTTTGATTCGGGCACTGAAGCTTTCTTT.

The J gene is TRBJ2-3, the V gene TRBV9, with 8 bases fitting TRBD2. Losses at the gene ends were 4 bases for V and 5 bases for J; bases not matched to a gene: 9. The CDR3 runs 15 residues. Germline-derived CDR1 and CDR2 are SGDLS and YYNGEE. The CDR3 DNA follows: TGTGCCAGCAGCCGAGCGGGAGATCGGAGAGATACGCAGTATTTT. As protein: CASSRAGDRRDTQYF.

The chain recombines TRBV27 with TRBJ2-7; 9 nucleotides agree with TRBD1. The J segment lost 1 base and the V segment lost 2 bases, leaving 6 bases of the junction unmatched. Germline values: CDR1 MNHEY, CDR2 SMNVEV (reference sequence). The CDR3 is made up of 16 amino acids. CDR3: CASSLQGTGRSYEQYF. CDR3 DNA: TGTGCCAGCAGTTTACAAGGGACAGGGAGGTCCTACGAGCAGTACTTC.

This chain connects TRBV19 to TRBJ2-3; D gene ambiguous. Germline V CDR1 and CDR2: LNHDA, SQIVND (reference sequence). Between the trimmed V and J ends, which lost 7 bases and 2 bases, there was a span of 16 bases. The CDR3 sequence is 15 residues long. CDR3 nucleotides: TGTGCCAGTATTCCGTCAGGCGTGGACACAGATACGCAGTATTTT. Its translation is CASIPSGVDTDTQYF. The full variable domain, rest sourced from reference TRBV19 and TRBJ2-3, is DGGITQSPKYLFRKEGQNVTLSCEQNLNHDAMYWYRQDPGQGLRLIYYSQIVNDFQKGDIAEGYSVSREKKESFPLTVTSAQKNPTAFYLCASIPSGVDTDTQYFGPGTRLTVL.

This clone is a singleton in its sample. The CDR3 nucleotides read TGTGCCAGCAGCTTAGTTATTCAGGGGGATCTAAAGTTCTTC. Amino acid sequence: CASSLVIQGDLKFF. The chain joins TRBV11-2 to TRBJ2-1, with TRBD1 matching over 7 bases. Trimming took 1 base from V and 14 from J; bases not matched to a gene: 11. Germline V lookup: CDR1 SGHAT, CDR2 FQNNGV. There are 14 residues in the CDR3.

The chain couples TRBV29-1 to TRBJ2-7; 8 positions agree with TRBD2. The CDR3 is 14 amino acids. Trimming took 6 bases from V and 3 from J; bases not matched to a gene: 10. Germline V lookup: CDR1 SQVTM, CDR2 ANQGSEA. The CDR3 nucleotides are TGCAGCGTCGCGGGGGGCGGGAAACTCTACGAGCAGTACTTC. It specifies CSVAGGGKLYEQYF.

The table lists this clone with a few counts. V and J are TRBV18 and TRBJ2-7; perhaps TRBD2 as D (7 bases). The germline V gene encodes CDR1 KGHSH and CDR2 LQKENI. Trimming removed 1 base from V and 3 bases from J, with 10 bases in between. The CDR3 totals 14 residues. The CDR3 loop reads CASSPQGGGYEQYF. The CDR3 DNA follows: TGTGCCAGCTCACCACAGGGAGGGGGCTACGAGCAGTACTTC.

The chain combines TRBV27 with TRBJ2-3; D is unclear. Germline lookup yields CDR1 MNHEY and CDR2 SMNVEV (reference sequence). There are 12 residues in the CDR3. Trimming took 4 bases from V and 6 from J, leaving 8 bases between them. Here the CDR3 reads CASSWPGDTQYF. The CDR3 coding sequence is TGTGCCAGCAGTTGGCCTGGCGATACGCAGTATTTT.

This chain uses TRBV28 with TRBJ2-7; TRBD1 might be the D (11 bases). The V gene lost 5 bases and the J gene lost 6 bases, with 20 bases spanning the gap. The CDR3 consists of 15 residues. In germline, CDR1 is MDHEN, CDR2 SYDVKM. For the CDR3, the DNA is TGTGCCAGCAGTATCACTAGCGGGACAGGGGGCGAGCAGTACTTC. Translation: CASSITSGTGGEQYF. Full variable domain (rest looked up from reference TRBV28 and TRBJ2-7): DVKVTQSSRYLVKRTGEKVFLECVQDMDHENMFWYRQDPGLGLRLIYFSYDVKMKEKGDIPEGYSVSREKKERFSLILESASTNQTSMYLCASSITSGTGGEQYFGPGTRLTVT.